The text below deals with one T cell receptor beta chain. Authors' processing steps: The authors estimated nucleated cell counts from reference gene primer amplification. Using immunoSEQ multiplex PCR, the repertoire was profiled, and TCRdb retains in-frame clones only, with some absent. From that table come the V and J calls and clone size; the DNA was used to work out D and trimming. This table has over 150,000 clones, over 75% appearing once. The data were obtained in a study of blood T cell repertoires in COVID-19. Background on the study: Collection of acute and convalescent COVID-19 samples took place in the United States, Italy and Spain. In each case, the material was cDNA or gDNA derived from T cells, B-cell-depleted T cells, or PBMCs.

Germline trimming cut 5 bases from V and 4 bases from J; bases unmatched to any gene: 3. CDR3 length equals 13 residues. From germline, CDR1 is MNHEY and CDR2 SVGAGI. Sequenced: peripheral blood. The TCR was taken from a woman aged 45-65 years with acute or convalescent COVID-19. The rearrangement uses TRBV6-5 and TRBJ2-7, with TRBD1 matching over 9 bases. The CDR3 loop reads CASSIGTGYEQYF. The CDR3 DNA follows: TGTGCCAGCAGTATAGGGACAGGGTACGAGCAGTACTTC.